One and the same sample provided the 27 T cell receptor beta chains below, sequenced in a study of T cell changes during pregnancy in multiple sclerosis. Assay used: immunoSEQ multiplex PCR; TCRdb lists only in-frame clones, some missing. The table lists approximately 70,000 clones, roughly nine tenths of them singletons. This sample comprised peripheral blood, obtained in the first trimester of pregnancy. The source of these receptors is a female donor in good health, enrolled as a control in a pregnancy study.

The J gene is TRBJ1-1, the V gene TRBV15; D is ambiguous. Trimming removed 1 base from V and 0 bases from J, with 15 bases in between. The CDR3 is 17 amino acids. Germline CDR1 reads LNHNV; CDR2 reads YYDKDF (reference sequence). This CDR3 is CATSRVRTRGMNTEAFF. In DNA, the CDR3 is TGTGCCACCAGCAGAGTTAGAACCCGGGGAATGAACACTGAAGCTTTCTTT. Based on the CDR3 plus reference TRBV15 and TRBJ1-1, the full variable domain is DAMVIQNPRYQVTQFGKPVTLSCSQTLNHNVMYWYQQKSSQAPKLLFHYYDKDFNNEADTPDNFQSRRPNTSFCFLDIRSPGLGDTAMYLCATSRVRTRGMNTEAFFGQGTRLTVV.

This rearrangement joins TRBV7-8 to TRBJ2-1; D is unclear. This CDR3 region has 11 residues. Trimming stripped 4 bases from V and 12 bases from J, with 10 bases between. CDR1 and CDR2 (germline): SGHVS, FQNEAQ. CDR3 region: CASSSTHRQFF. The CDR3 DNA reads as TGTGCCAGCAGCTCGACCCACAGGCAGTTCTTC.

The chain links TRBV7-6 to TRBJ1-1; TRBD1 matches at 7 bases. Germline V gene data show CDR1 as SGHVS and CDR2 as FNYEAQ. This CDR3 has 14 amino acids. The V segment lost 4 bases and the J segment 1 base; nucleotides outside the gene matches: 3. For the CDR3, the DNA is TGTGCCAGCAGCTCTGGGACAGCGAACACTGAAGCTTTCTTT. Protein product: CASSSGTANTEAFF.

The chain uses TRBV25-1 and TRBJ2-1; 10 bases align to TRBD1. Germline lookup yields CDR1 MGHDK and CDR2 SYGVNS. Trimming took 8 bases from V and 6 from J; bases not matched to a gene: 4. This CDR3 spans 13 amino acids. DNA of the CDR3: TGTGCCAGCCTAAGGACAGGGGGCAATGAGCAGTTCTTC. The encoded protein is CASLRTGGNEQFF.

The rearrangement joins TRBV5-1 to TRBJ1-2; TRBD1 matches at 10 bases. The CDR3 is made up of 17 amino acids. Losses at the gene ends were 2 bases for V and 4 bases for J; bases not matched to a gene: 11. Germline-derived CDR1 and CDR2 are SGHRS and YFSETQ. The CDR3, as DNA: TGCGCCAGCAGCTTAGGGACAGGGGCAGGTGCCCCCTATGGCTACACCTTC. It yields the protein CASSLGTGAGAPYGYTF.

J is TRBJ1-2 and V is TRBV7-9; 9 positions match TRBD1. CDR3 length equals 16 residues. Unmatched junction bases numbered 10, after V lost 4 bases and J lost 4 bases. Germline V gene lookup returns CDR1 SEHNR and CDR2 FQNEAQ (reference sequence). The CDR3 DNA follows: TGTGCCAGCAGCTCGTTAGGGACAGGGACTCTCTATGGCTACACCTTC. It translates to CASSSLGTGTLYGYTF.

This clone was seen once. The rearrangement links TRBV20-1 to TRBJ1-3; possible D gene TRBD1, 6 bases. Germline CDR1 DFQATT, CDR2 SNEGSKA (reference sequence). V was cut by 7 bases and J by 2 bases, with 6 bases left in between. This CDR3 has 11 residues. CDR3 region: CSGTAGNTIYF. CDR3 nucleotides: TGCAGTGGGACAGCTGGAAACACCATATATTTT.

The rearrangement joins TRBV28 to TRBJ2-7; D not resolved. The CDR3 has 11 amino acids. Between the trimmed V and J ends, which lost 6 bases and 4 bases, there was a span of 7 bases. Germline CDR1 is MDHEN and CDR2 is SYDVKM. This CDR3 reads CASSPGYEQYF. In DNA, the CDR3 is TGTGCCAGCAGCCCCGGGTACGAGCAGTACTTC.

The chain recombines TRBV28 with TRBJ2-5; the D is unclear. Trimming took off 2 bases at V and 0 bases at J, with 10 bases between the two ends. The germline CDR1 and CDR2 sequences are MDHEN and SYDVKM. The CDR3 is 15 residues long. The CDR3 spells CASSLAETHQETQYF. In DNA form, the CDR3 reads TGTGCCAGCAGTTTAGCGGAGACTCACCAAGAGACCCAGTACTTC.

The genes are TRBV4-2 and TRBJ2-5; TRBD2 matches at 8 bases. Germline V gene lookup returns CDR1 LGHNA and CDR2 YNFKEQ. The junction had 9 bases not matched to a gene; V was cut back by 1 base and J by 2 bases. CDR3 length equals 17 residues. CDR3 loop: CASSQGTAGDTQETQYF. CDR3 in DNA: TGTGCCAGCAGCCAAGGAACAGCGGGGGATACTCAAGAGACCCAGTACTTC.

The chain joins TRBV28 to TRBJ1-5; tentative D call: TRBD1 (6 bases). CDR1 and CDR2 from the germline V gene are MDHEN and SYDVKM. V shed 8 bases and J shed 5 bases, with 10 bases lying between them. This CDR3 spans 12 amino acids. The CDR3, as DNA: TGTGCCAGCTCACAGGGCTATCAGCCCCAGCATTTT. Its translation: CASSQGYQPQHF.

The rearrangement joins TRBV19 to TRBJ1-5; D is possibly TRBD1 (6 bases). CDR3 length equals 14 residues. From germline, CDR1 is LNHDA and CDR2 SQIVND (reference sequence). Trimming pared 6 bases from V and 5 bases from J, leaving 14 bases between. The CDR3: CASSPDRLDQPQHF. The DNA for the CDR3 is TGTGCCAGTAGCCCGGACAGACTGGATCAGCCCCAGCATTTT.

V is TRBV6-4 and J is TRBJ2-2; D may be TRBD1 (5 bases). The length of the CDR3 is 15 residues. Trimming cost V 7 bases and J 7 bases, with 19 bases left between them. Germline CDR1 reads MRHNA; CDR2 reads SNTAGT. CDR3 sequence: CASNRRVRSDGELFF. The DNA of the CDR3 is TGTGCCAGCAACCGCAGGGTGAGAAGTGACGGGGAGCTGTTTTTT.

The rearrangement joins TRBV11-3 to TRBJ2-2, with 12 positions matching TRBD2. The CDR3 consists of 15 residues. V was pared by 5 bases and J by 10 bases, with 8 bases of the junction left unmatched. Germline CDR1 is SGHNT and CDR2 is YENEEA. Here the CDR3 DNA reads TGTGCCAGCAGCCCAGGACTAGCGGGGCTCCCGGAGCTGTTTTTT. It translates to CASSPGLAGLPELFF.

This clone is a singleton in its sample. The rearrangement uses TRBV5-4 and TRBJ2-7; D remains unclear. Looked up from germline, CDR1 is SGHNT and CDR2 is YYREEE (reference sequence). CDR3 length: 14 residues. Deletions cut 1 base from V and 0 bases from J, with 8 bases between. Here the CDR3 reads CASSLRDFSYEQYF. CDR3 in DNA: TGTGCCAGCAGCTTGAGAGACTTCTCCTACGAGCAGTACTTC. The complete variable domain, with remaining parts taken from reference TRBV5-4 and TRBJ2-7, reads ETGVTQSPTHLIKTRGQQVTLRCSSQSGHNTVSWYQQALGQGPQFIFQYYREEENGRGNFPPRFSGLQFPNYSSELNVNALELDDSALYLCASSLRDFSYEQYFGPGTRLTVT.

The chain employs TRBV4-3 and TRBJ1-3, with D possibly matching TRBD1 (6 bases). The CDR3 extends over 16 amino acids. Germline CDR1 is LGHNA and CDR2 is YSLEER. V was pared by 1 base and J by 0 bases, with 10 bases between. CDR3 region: CASSQGRGGSGNTIYF. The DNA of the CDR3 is TGCGCCAGCAGCCAAGGGCGAGGGGGCTCTGGAAACACCATATATTTT.

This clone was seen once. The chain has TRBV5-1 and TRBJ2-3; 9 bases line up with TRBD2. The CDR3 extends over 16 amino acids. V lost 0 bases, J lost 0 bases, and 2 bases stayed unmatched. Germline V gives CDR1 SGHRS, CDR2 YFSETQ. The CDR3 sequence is CASSLELAGSTDTQYF. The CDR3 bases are TGCGCCAGCAGCTTGGAACTAGCGGGTAGCACAGATACGCAGTATTTT.

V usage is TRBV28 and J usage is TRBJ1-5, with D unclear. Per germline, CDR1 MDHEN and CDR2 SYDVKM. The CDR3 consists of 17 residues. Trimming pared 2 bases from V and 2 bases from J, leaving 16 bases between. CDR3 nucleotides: TGTGCCAGCAGTTTAGGGCGGTCCCCAGCGGGCAATCAGCCCCAGCATTTT. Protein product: CASSLGRSPAGNQPQHF.

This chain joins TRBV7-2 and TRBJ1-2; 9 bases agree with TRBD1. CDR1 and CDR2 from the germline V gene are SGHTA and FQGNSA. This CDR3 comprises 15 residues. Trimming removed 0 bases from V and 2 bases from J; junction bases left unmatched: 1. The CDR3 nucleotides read TGTGCCAGCAGCTTAGCGACAGGGGGGAACTATGGCTACACCTTC. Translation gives CASSLATGGNYGYTF.

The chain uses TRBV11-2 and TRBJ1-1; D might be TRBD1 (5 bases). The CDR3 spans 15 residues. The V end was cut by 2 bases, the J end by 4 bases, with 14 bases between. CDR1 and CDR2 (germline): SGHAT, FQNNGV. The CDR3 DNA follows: TGTGCCAGCAGCTTATTAGGAGGGGCGGGCACTGAAGCTTTCTTT. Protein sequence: CASSLLGGAGTEAFF.

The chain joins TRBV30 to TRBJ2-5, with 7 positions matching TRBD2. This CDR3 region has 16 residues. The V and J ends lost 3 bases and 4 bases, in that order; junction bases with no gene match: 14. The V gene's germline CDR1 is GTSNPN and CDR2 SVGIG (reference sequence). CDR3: CAWRGGGSGWGETQYF. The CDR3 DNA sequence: TGTGCCTGGAGAGGAGGCGGGAGTGGTTGGGGAGAGACCCAGTACTTC.

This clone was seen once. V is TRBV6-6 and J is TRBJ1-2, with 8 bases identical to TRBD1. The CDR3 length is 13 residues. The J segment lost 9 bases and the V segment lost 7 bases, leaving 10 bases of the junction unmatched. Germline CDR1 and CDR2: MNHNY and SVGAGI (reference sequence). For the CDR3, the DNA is TGTGCCAGCACCATTCGGGACAGGATAAGCTACACCTTC. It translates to CASTIRDRISYTF.

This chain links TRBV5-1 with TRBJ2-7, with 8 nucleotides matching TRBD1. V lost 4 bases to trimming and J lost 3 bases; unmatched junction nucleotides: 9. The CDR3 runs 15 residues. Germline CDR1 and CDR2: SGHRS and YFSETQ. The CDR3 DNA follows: TGCGCCAGCAGCCCATCAGGGGGCGGCTTCTACGAGCAGTACTTC. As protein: CASSPSGGGFYEQYF.

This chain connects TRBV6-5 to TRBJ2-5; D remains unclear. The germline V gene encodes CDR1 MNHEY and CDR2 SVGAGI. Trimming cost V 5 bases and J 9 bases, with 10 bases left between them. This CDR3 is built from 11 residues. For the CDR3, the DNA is TGTGCCAGCAGTACCCCCCGGGCCCAGTACTTC. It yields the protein CASSTPRAQYF.

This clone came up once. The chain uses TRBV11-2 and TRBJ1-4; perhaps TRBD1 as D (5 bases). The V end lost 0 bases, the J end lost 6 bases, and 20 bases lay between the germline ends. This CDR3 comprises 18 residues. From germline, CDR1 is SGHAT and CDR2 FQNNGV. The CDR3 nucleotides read TGTGCCAGCAGCTTAGATTATCGAACGGCCCCGGGGGATGAAAAACTGTTTTTT. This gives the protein CASSLDYRTAPGDEKLFF.

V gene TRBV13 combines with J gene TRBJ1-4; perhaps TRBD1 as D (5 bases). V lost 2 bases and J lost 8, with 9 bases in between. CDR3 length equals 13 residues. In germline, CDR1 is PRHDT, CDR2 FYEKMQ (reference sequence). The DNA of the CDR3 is TGTGCCAGCAGCTTACTGGGGGGAGAAAAACTGTTTTTT. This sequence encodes CASSLLGGEKLFF.

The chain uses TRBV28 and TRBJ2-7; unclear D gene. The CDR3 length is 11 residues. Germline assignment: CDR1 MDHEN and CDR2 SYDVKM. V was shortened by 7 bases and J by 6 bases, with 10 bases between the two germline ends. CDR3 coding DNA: TGTGCCAGCAAACGGGTGAGCGAGCAGTACTTC. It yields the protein CASKRVSEQYF. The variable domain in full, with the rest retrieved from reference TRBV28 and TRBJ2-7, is DVKVTQSSRYLVKRTGEKVFLECVQDMDHENMFWYRQDPGLGLRLIYFSYDVKMKEKGDIPEGYSVSREKKERFSLILESASTNQTSMYLCASKRVSEQYFGPGTRLTVT.